The 17 T cell receptor beta chains below all came from one sample that was sequenced in a study of blood T cell repertoires in COVID-19. Sequencing used immunoSEQ multiplex PCR; TCRdb keeps in-frame clones, though not all of them. Among over 250,000 clones, about 83% were seen once, and the ten largest hold around a tenth. The sequenced material came from peripheral blood. The receptors derive from a woman in her forties or fifties who had recovered from COVID-19.

The chain joins TRBV27 to TRBJ2-1; D may be TRBD2 (5 bases). V lost 1 base and J 8 bases, leaving 12 bases between the germline ends. The length of the CDR3 is 14 residues. In germline, CDR1 is MNHEY, CDR2 SMNVEV (reference sequence). CDR3 sequence (DNA): TGTGCCAGCAGTTTATTAGCGAAACGGCATGAGCAGTTCTTC. Translated: CASSLLAKRHEQFF.

This chain connects TRBV7-2 to TRBJ2-3; D gene uncertain. The V gene lost 4 bases and the J gene lost 4 bases, with 9 bases spanning the gap. This CDR3 has 13 residues. CDR1 SGHTA and CDR2 FQGNSA come from the germline V gene. DNA for the CDR3: TGTGCCAGCAGCTCCCTGGGCCCAGATACGCAGTATTTT. This sequence encodes CASSSLGPDTQYF.

V gene TRBV6-5 combines with J gene TRBJ1-5; 7 positions agree with TRBD1. Germline V gene sequence: CDR1 MNHEY, CDR2 SVGAGI. The CDR3 runs to 15 residues. V was pared by 6 bases and J by 1 base, with 6 bases of the junction left unmatched. The CDR3: CASRPTGASNQPQHF. CDR3 coding DNA: TGTGCCAGCAGGCCAACAGGGGCGAGCAATCAGCCCCAGCATTTT.

The chain has TRBV5-1 and TRBJ1-3; 8 bases agree with TRBD1. V lost 1 base, J lost 8 bases, and 8 bases stayed unmatched. CDR3 size: 15 residues. Germline CDR1 SGHRS, CDR2 YFSETQ. CDR3 DNA sequence: TGCGCCAGCAGCTTGCCCGGACAGGGCGAAGACACCATATATTTT. Amino acid sequence: CASSLPGQGEDTIYF.

The chain employs TRBV18 and TRBJ2-3; possible D gene TRBD1, 7 bases. V was pared by 5 bases and J by 4 bases, with 22 bases between. This CDR3 comprises 17 residues. Germline CDR1 and CDR2: KGHSH and LQKENI. CDR3 in DNA: TGTGCCAGCTCATCTTGGAGCAGGGGGACTTCATCAGATACGCAGTATTTT. Its translation: CASSSWSRGTSSDTQYF.

This chain's CDR3 is CASSSGTGETQYF. The CDR3 region has the DNA TGCGCCAGCAGCTCCGGGACAGGGGAAACCCAGTACTTC. The V call is TRBV5-1, the J call TRBJ2-5; 10 positions agree with TRBD1. Germline CDR1 is SGHRS and CDR2 is YFSETQ. With 3 bases clipped from V and 8 bases from J, the junction kept 4 bases outside the gene matches. The CDR3 loop spans 13 amino acids.

This sequence joins TRBV19 and TRBJ2-1; 8 positions agree with TRBD2. V was clipped by 5 bases and J by 6 bases; unmatched bases: 9. The CDR3 runs to 15 residues. From germline, CDR1 is LNHDA and CDR2 SQIVND (reference sequence). The chain's CDR3 is CASSQSAGATNEQFF. Here the CDR3 DNA reads TGTGCCAGTAGTCAGTCAGCGGGAGCAACCAATGAGCAGTTCTTC.

The chain employs TRBV4-1 and TRBJ1-3; no clear D. This CDR3 comprises 13 residues. Germline CDR1 reads MGHRA; CDR2 reads YSYEKL. V was trimmed by 6 bases and J by 1 base, leaving 7 bases between them. CDR3 bases: TGCGCCAGCAGAAAGACTTCTGGAAACACCATATATTTT. It is translated as CASRKTSGNTIYF.

The chain combines TRBV3-1 (or the pseudogene TRBV3-2) with TRBJ1-2, with D perhaps TRBD1 (6 bases). The V gene lost 0 bases and the J gene lost 11 bases, with 16 bases spanning the gap. CDR1 and CDR2 (germline): LGHDT, YNNKEL (reference sequence). CDR3 length equals 14 residues. DNA of the CDR3: TGTGCCAGCAGCCAAGATAGACAGGAAAACGGTTACACCTTC. Residues: CASSQDRQENGYTF.

The V gene is TRBV27, the J gene TRBJ2-1; 8 bases agree with TRBD2. V dropped 7 bases and J dropped 4; count of bases not matched to a gene: 3. The germline V gene encodes CDR1 MNHEY and CDR2 SMNVEV (reference sequence). The CDR3 has 13 residues. As DNA, the CDR3 is TGTGCCAGCACCCCGGGGGGGTACAATGAGCAGTTCTTC. Translating gives CASTPGGYNEQFF.

This rearrangement joins TRBV29-1 to TRBJ2-7; 8 bases map to TRBD2. The trim removed 4 bases at V and 3 bases at J, leaving 14 bases unmatched. Germline-derived CDR1 and CDR2 are SQVTM and ANQGSEA. The CDR3 is 16 residues long. In DNA form, the CDR3 reads TGCAGCGTTGGTGTCTTGGGAACTAGCGGCTTCTACGAGCAGTACTTC. Translating it yields CSVGVLGTSGFYEQYF.

This chain links TRBV5-1 with TRBJ2-5; possible D gene TRBD1, 6 bases. Trimming left V 0 bases short and J 5 bases short, with 11 bases between. This CDR3 is built from 14 residues. CDR1 is SGHRS and CDR2 is YFSETQ in the germline V gene. CDR3 amino acids: CASSLAGTGETQYF. The CDR3 bases are TGCGCCAGCAGCTTGGCTGGAACAGGGGAGACCCAGTACTTC.

The chain recombines TRBV5-1 with TRBJ2-7, with 9 bases lining up with TRBD2. V dropped 4 bases and J dropped 6; count of bases not matched to a gene: 11. The CDR3 is 15 amino acids. Germline-derived CDR1 and CDR2 are SGHRS and YFSETQ. This CDR3 is CASSPSSSGVGEQYF. The CDR3 nucleotides are TGCGCCAGCAGCCCCTCTTCTAGCGGGGTTGGCGAGCAGTACTTC.

In DNA, the CDR3 is TGTGCCATAACTGGTGGAAACACCATATATTTT. This codes for CAITGGNTIYF. V usage is TRBV28 and J usage is TRBJ1-3; D ambiguous. CDR3 size: 11 residues. V shed 10 bases and J shed 3 bases, with 7 bases lying between them. The germline V gene encodes CDR1 MDHEN and CDR2 SYDVKM.

The rearrangement uses TRBV4-1 and TRBJ2-1, with 10 positions matching TRBD2. Trimming at V came to 0 bases and at J to 9 bases, leaving 2 bases not matched to a gene. The CDR3 has 14 amino acids. From germline, CDR1 is MGHRA and CDR2 YSYEKL. The CDR3 region has the DNA TGCGCCAGCAGCCAAGAGTCTAGCGGGGGTGAGCAGTTCTTC. This codes for CASSQESSGGEQFF.

The V gene is TRBV4-3, the J gene TRBJ2-1; 7 nucleotides line up with TRBD1. Germline CDR1 LGHNA, CDR2 YSLEER. The CDR3 consists of 16 residues. J was trimmed by 12 bases and V by 0 bases; bases with no gene match: 14. The CDR3 DNA is TGCGCCAGCAGCCAAGATTGGGCTAGCTCTGGACAGGCGCAGTTCTTC. Translated: CASSQDWASSGQAQFF.

This clone was detected only once. The V gene is TRBV11-2, the J gene TRBJ2-7; the match to TRBD1 covers 7 bases. The CDR3 has 14 residues. V gave up 4 bases and J gave up 2 bases; unmatched junction bases: 5. The germline gives CDR1 SGHAT, CDR2 FQNNGV. DNA for the CDR3: TGTGCCAGCAGCTACACCGGGACAGCCTACGAGCAGTACTTC. Translation gives CASSYTGTAYEQYF.